This T cell receptor (beta chain) was profiled in a study of response to subunit inactivated influenza vaccine. Study-wide points: After each seasonal influenza vaccination, few new T cells are recruited, the authors suggested.

In regard to this clonotype: Its cognate antigen is unknown.

V lost 4 bases, J lost 11 bases, and 11 bases lay in between. The CDR3 contains 11 residues. TCRdb redid the calling of the RT-PCR reads with MiXCR, one entry per CDR3 protein. The sample yields 450,000 to 550,000 distinct CDR3 sequences, roughly 25% seen once. The chain links TRBV12-3 or TRBV12-4 to TRBJ1-1; tentatively, D is TRBD1 (6 bases). This receptor was identified in a man aged 50 to 60 who received an inactivated influenza vaccine. Sequencing was performed on CD4+ T cells sorted from PBMCs, taken approximately 5 days after vaccination. The CDR3 loop reads CASSSQGKAFF. The CDR3 coding sequence is TGTGCCAGCAGTTCTCAGGGGAAGGCTTTCTTT.